This is a list of T cell receptor beta chains from one sample in a study of T cell responses to AZD1222 COVID-19 vaccine. The table came from immunoSEQ multiplex PCR; TCRdb's copy has only in-frame clones and leaves some out. The sample data list 150,000 or so clones. Sequenced input: peripheral blood. The receptors originated from an adult in good health. Both conserved end residues are part of each CDR3. A D gene is named only where the DNA matches it firmly.

D	V	J	CDR3	DNA
-	TRBV3-1/TRBV3-2	TRBJ2-1	CASSQASLDPHEQFF	TGTGCCAGCAGCCAGGCGAGTCTTGACCCCCATGAGCAGTTCTTC
TRBD1	TRBV9	TRBJ1-1	CASSSRQGNTEAFF	TGTGCCAGCAGCTCTCGACAGGGGAACACTGAAGCTTTCTTT
-	TRBV15	TRBJ1-6	CATSRAGEVHSPLHF	TGTGCCACCAGCAGAGCGGGGGAGGTACATTCACCCCTCCACTTT
TRBD1	TRBV30	TRBJ1-2	CAWSTGTGTSYGYTF	TGTGCCTGGTCCACCGGGACAGGTACATCCTATGGCTACACCTTC
TRBD2	TRBV3-1/TRBV3-2	TRBJ2-7	CASSHPSGGNYEQYF	TGTGCCAGCAGCCACCCTAGCGGGGGAAACTACGAGCAGTACTTC
-	TRBV11-3	TRBJ1-1	CASSLRAGGDLNTEAFF	TGTGCCAGCAGCTTAAGGGCCGGGGGGGACCTGAACACTGAAGCTTTCTTT
-	TRBV12-3/TRBV12-4	TRBJ1-5	CASSPGNNQPQHF	TGTGCCAGCAGTCCCGGGAACAATCAGCCCCAGCATTTT
-	TRBV5-6	TRBJ2-5	CASSSQTAFQETQYF	TGTGCCAGCAGCTCGCAAACTGCCTTCCAAGAGACCCAGTACTTC
-	TRBV2	TRBJ1-1	CASSATRAFF	TGTGCCAGCTCGGCGACCAGAGCTTTCTTT
TRBD1	TRBV5-1	TRBJ1-2	CASSLGLGGEDYGYTF	TGCGCCAGCAGCTTGGGACTAGGGGGCGAGGACTATGGCTACACCTTC
TRBD1	TRBV28	TRBJ2-3	CASSSTGVGDTQYF	TGTGCCAGCAGTTCGACAGGGGTGGGAGATACGCAGTATTTT
-	TRBV30	TRBJ1-2	CAWSVGGSGYTF	TGTGCCTGGAGTGTAGGAGGGAGCGGCTACACCTTC
-	TRBV3-1/TRBV3-2	TRBJ1-2	CASSWTAGYTF	TGTGCCAGCAGCTGGACGGCCGGCTACACCTTC
TRBD2	TRBV7-9	TRBJ2-3	CASSLGISGTTDTQYF	TGTGCCAGCAGCTTAGGTATTAGCGGGACCACAGATACGCAGTATTTT
TRBD1	TRBV15	TRBJ1-5	CATSNDRDQPQHF	TGTGCCACCAGCAATGACAGGGATCAGCCCCAGCATTTT
TRBD1	TRBV5-1	TRBJ1-2	CASSKGQGDYGYTF	TGCGCCAGCAGCAAGGGACAGGGGGACTATGGCTACACCTTC
-	TRBV10-3	TRBJ2-1	CAISESGRGPYNEQFF	TGTGCCATCAGTGAGTCGGGGCGGGGGCCCTACAATGAGCAGTTCTTC
-	TRBV5-6	TRBJ1-4	CASSHGEKLFF	TGTGCCAGCAGCCATGGGGAAAAACTGTTTTTT
TRBD1	TRBV7-2	TRBJ2-7	CASSLTTGTVGEQYF	TGTGCCAGCAGCTTAACCACCGGGACAGTAGGCGAGCAGTACTTC
-	TRBV6-5	TRBJ1-1	CATLRNTEAFF	TGTGCCACCTTAAGAAACACTGAAGCTTTCTTT
-	TRBV28	TRBJ1-5	CASRPAGNQPQHF	TGTGCCAGCAGACCGGCTGGCAATCAGCCCCAGCATTTT
-	TRBV7-2	TRBJ1-3	CASSPHGGRERNTIYF	TGTGCCAGCAGCCCTCACGGAGGGAGGGAGCGAAACACCATATATTTT
-	TRBV28	TRBJ2-7	CASGGTGTTYEQYF	TGTGCCTCGGGAGGGACAGGTACTACCTACGAGCAGTACTTC
-	TRBV19	TRBJ1-2	CASGTPNYGYTF	TGTGCCAGCGGGACTCCGAACTATGGCTACACCTTC
-	TRBV9	TRBJ1-2	CASSGASGVGGYTF	TGTGCCAGCAGCGGGGCGTCGGGAGTCGGTGGCTACACCTTC
-	TRBV29-1	TRBJ1-5	CSVDSNQPQHF	TGCAGCGTTGACAGCAATCAGCCCCAGCATTTT
TRBD1	TRBV2	TRBJ1-2	CASSDRGDRGYYGYTF	TGTGCCAGCAGTGACAGGGGCGACAGGGGGTACTATGGCTACACCTTC
-	TRBV5-8	TRBJ2-3	CASSLGQGGGTDTQYF	TGTGCCAGCAGCTTGGGGCAGGGTGGAGGCACAGATACGCAGTATTTT
-	TRBV3-1/TRBV3-2	TRBJ1-2	CASSHLGYGYTF	TGTGCCAGCAGCCATCTGGGCTATGGCTACACCTTC
-	TRBV3-1/TRBV3-2	TRBJ1-3	CASSQDPGGPSSGNTIYF	TGTGCCAGCAGCCAAGACCCCGGGGGCCCCAGCTCTGGAAACACCATATATTTT
TRBD1	TRBV19	TRBJ1-2	CASTPIQGARGYTF	TGTGCCAGTACCCCCATACAGGGGGCGCGGGGCTACACCTTC
-	TRBV2	TRBJ1-4	CASSEPAGSTNEKLFF	TGTGCCAGCAGTGAACCGGCGGGATCAACTAATGAAAAACTGTTTTTT
-	TRBV5-1	TRBJ1-2	CASRRGQGEGYGYTF	TGCGCCAGCAGGCGGGGGCAGGGTGAGGGCTATGGCTACACCTTC
-	TRBV9	TRBJ1-5	CASPPEGRPWGNQPQHF	TGTGCCAGCCCCCCCGAGGGACGACCATGGGGCAATCAGCCCCAGCATTTT
-	TRBV5-5	TRBJ1-4	CASARVVNEKLFF	TGTGCCAGCGCGCGGGTTGTTAATGAAAAACTGTTTTTT
-	TRBV29-1	TRBJ2-1	CSTRDSNYNEQFF	TGCAGCACCCGGGACTCAAACTACAATGAGCAGTTCTTC
-	TRBV27	TRBJ2-3	CASSLSPSLTDTQYF	TGTGCCAGCAGTTTATCACCTAGCTTGACAGATACGCAGTATTTT
TRBD2	TRBV6-2/TRBV6-3	TRBJ2-1	CASSLKRGYNEQFF	TGTGCCAGCAGTTTGAAGCGGGGCTACAATGAGCAGTTCTTC
-	TRBV5-1	TRBJ1-1	CASSSDGEAFF	TGCGCCAGCAGCTCCGATGGTGAAGCTTTCTTT
TRBD1	TRBV2	TRBJ2-3	CASSDNRGNTDTQYF	TGTGCCAGCAGTGACAACAGGGGAAACACAGATACGCAGTATTTT
-	TRBV4-1	TRBJ2-5	CASSPLRGGINLETQYF	TGCGCCAGCAGCCCATTGAGGGGCGGGATTAACCTAGAGACCCAGTACTTC
TRBD1	TRBV11-3	TRBJ1-1	CASSLGDRVLMNTEAFF	TGTGCCAGCAGCTTAGGGGACAGGGTTCTAATGAACACTGAAGCTTTCTTT
-	TRBV18	TRBJ1-1	CASTRQSPNTEAFF	TGTGCCAGCACTCGACAGAGCCCGAACACTGAAGCTTTCTTT
-	TRBV3-1/TRBV3-2	TRBJ1-6	CASSNLPSAGYNSPLHF	TGTGCCAGCAGCAACTTACCATCTGCAGGTTATAATTCACCCCTCCACTTT
TRBD2	TRBV5-1	TRBJ2-1	CASSLGPLAGDNEQFF	TGCGCCAGCAGCTTGGGCCCCTTAGCGGGGGATAATGAGCAGTTCTTC
-	TRBV27	TRBJ2-5	CASSLYGGARVQETQYF	TGTGCCAGCAGTCTTTATGGCGGGGCTCGGGTGCAAGAGACCCAGTACTTC
-	TRBV5-1	TRBJ1-6	CASSPGQPIHSPLHF	TGCGCCAGCAGCCCAGGACAGCCAATTCATTCACCCCTCCACTTT
-	TRBV4-1	TRBJ1-5	CASSQDPGGGVVQHF	TGCGCCAGCAGCCAAGATCCCGGCGGTGGGGTGGTCCAGCATTTT
-	TRBV4-2	TRBJ2-2	CASSQEVVSGELFF	TGTGCCAGCAGCCAAGAGGTCGTCTCCGGGGAGCTGTTTTTT
-	TRBV4-3	TRBJ1-5	CASSQGGNQPQHF	TGCGCCAGCAGCCAAGGTGGTAATCAGCCCCAGCATTTT
TRBD1	TRBV28	TRBJ1-2	CASSDGDRNYGYTF	TGTGCCAGCAGTGATGGGGACAGAAACTATGGCTACACCTTC
-	TRBV14	TRBJ1-4	CASSQVLVGSKEKLFF	TGTGCCAGCAGCCAAGTGTTGGTGGGCAGTAAAGAAAAACTGTTTTTT
-	TRBV7-3	TRBJ1-1	CASSLTANTEAFF	TGTGCCAGCAGCTTAACAGCGAACACTGAAGCTTTCTTT